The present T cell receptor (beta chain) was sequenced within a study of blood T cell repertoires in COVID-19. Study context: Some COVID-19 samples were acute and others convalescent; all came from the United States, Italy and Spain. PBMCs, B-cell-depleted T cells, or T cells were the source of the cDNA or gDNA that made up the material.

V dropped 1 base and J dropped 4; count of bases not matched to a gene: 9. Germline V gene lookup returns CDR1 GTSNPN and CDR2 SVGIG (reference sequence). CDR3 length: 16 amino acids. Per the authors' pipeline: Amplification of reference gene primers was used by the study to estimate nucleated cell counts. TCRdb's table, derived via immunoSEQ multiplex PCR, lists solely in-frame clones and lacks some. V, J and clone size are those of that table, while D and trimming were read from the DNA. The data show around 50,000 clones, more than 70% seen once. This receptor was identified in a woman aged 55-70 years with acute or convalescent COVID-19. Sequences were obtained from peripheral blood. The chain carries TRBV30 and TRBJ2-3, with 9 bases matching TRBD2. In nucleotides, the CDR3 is TGTGCCTGGAGTGGGGTAGCGGGAGTTATGGCAGATACGCAGTATTTT. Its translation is CAWSGVAGVMADTQYF.